This TCR beta chain was found in a study of monozygotic twins with inflammatory bowel disease. Findings and caveats of the study: No distinction between different T cell subtypes was possible. Clonotype overlap with others was lower in IBD patients than in healthy twins, a difference that was greatest with disease activity.

As to this clonotype: Its antigen is still unknown.

No DNA is given; TCRdb re-called the 5' RACE reads and lists each CDR3 protein once. Across a few hundred thousand distinct CDR3 sequences, the top ten clones capture roughly 2.5% of the sample. The specimen sequenced was blood. The sequence came from a human donor with ulcerative colitis or Crohn's disease, or a healthy co-twin of an affected twin (not recorded which).

This CDR3 is CAASEITGELFF. This sequence joins TRBV18 and TRBJ2-2. The germline V gene has CDR1 KGHSH and CDR2 LQKENI. The CDR3 is made up of 12 amino acids.